These 17 T cell receptor beta chains originate from one sample sequenced in a study of shared T cell receptors in the human thymus. Only in-frame clones appear in the TCRdb table, and some are missing; sequencing was by immunoSEQ multiplex PCR. The data show 700,000 or so clones, around 85% seen once. A further study also used this sample, focusing on human thymus T cells.

What was sequenced was thymocytes. Receptor source: a girl under three years old with a congenital heart defect.

The chain combines TRBV7-2 with TRBJ2-7; 10 bases agree with TRBD1. The germline gives CDR1 SGHTA, CDR2 FQGNSA. V gave up 5 bases and J gave up 3 bases; unmatched junction bases: 13. CDR3 length: 17 residues. CDR3 DNA: TGTGCCAGCAGCCTGGGGACAGGGGCCCAAATTATCTACGAGCAGTACTTC. It encodes CASSLGTGAQIIYEQYF. The full variable domain, in which reference TRBV7-2 and TRBJ2-7 provide the parts outside the CDR3, is GAGVSQSPSNKVTEKGKDVELRCDPISGHTALYWYRQSLGQGLEFLIYFQGNSAPDKSGLPSDRFSAERTGGSVSTLTIQRTQQEDSAVYLCASSLGTGAQIIYEQYFGPGTRLTVT.

The chain uses TRBV4-3 and TRBJ1-6; D unresolved. Germline lookup yields CDR1 LGHNA and CDR2 YSLEER. V lost 4 bases to trimming and J lost 10 bases, with 11 bases between them. The CDR3 totals 13 residues. This CDR3 is CASSPVLSSPLHF. CDR3 DNA sequence: TGCGCCAGCAGCCCCGTCCTATCCTCACCCCTCCACTTT.

This sequence joins TRBV6-1 and TRBJ1-2; D unresolved. The CDR3 runs to 15 residues. V lost 5 bases, J lost 8 bases, and 21 bases lay in between. Germline values: CDR1 MNHNS, CDR2 SASEGT. The CDR3 DNA follows: TGTGCCAGCAGTACTTGGGCTTGTGTATTTTGCGGCTACACCTTC. Its translation: CASSTWACVFCGYTF.

V is TRBV6-5 and J is TRBJ2-3, with 7 nucleotides matching TRBD2. CDR1 MNHEY and CDR2 SVGAGI come from the germline V gene. This CDR3 is 15 amino acids long. Germline trimming cut 6 bases from V and 0 bases from J; bases unmatched to any gene: 6. DNA for the CDR3: TGTGCCAGCAGCATGCTAGCGGCGAGCACAGATACGCAGTATTTT. This translates into CASSMLAASTDTQYF.

The rearrangement uses TRBV11-2 and TRBJ2-1; 8 nucleotides align to TRBD2. Germline assignment: CDR1 SGHAT and CDR2 FQNNGV. The CDR3 is 14 amino acids. The junction had 8 bases not matched to a gene; V was cut back by 3 bases and J by 10 bases. Here the CDR3 reads CASSLTSETLEQFF. The CDR3 DNA follows: TGTGCCAGCAGCTTGACTAGCGAGACCTTAGAGCAGTTCTTC.

The rearrangement uses TRBV5-1 and TRBJ1-1; D not certain. V was clipped by 0 bases and J by 7 bases, with 16 bases between them. The CDR3 is made up of 15 amino acids. Looked up from germline, CDR1 is SGHRS and CDR2 is YFSETQ. CDR3: CASSLGTRDNGEAFF. The CDR3 coding sequence is TGCGCCAGCAGCTTGGGGACGAGGGATAACGGTGAAGCTTTCTTT.

This chain joins TRBV6-5 and TRBJ2-1, with 7 bases that match TRBD2. Unmatched junction bases numbered 5, after V lost 6 bases and J lost 6 bases. The CDR3 sequence is 13 residues long. The germline CDR1 and CDR2 sequences are MNHEY and SVGAGI. CDR3: CASRAPGGNEQFF. Here the CDR3 DNA reads TGTGCCAGCAGGGCCCCGGGGGGCAATGAGCAGTTCTTC.

The chain joins TRBV27 to TRBJ1-5; tentatively, D is TRBD1 (6 bases). Trimming removed 5 bases at V and 1 base at J, with 21 bases between. The V gene's germline CDR1 is MNHEY and CDR2 SMNVEV (reference sequence). The length of the CDR3 is 18 residues. The CDR3 loop is CASSRQVHFPGSNQPQHF. CDR3 sequence (DNA): TGTGCCAGCAGTAGACAGGTCCACTTTCCGGGAAGCAATCAGCCCCAGCATTTT.

The chain uses TRBV9 and TRBJ1-2, with D tentatively TRBD1 (5 bases). V gave up 2 bases and J gave up 2 bases, with 19 bases separating them. There are 17 residues in the CDR3. Germline lookup yields CDR1 SGDLS and CDR2 YYNGEE. The CDR3 DNA is TGTGCCAGCAGCGTCGGGGGGGGGACTCGGGAAAACTATGGCTACACCTTC. It yields the protein CASSVGGGTRENYGYTF.

The chain joins TRBV28 to TRBJ2-7, with 7 bases identical to TRBD2. The germline V gene has CDR1 MDHEN and CDR2 SYDVKM. Trimming took 3 bases from V and 4 from J; bases not matched to a gene: 15. CDR3 length equals 17 residues. The CDR3 DNA follows: TGTGCCAGCAGTTTTAAGAGTAACGGAGGGAGGGGTTACGAGCAGTACTTC. This gives the protein CASSFKSNGGRGYEQYF.

This chain uses TRBV6-1 with TRBJ1-4; TRBD1 might be the D (5 bases). Trimming took off 3 bases at V and 5 bases at J, with 10 bases between the two ends. The germline V gene encodes CDR1 MNHNS and CDR2 SASEGT. The CDR3 sequence is 14 residues long. CDR3: CASSDQGGNEKLFF. In nucleotides, the CDR3 is TGTGCCAGCAGTGACCAGGGAGGGAATGAAAAACTGTTTTTT.

The genes are TRBV21-1 and TRBJ2-3; TRBD1 is the table's D call, not checked against the DNA. TRBV21-1 is a listed pseudogene. The CDR3 sequence is 14 residues long. CDR3 sequence (DNA): TGTGCCAGCAGCCCTGGGGCTAGCACAGATACGCAGTATTTT. This translates into CASSPGASTDTQYF.

The chain links TRBV18 to TRBJ1-1; D gene ambiguous. The length of the CDR3 is 15 residues. Germline V lookup: CDR1 KGHSH, CDR2 LQKENI. V was shortened by 4 bases and J by 1 base, with 13 bases between the two germline ends. The CDR3, as DNA: TGTGCCAGCTCACTTGGGAGCGGTCGGAACACTGAAGCTTTCTTT. It encodes CASSLGSGRNTEAFF. The variable domain in full, completed from reference TRBV18 and TRBJ1-1, reads NAGVMQNPRHLVRRRGQEARLRCSPMKGHSHVYWYRQLPEEGLKFMVYLQKENIIDESGMPKERFSAEFPKEGPSILRIQQVVRGDSAAYFCASSLGSGRNTEAFFGQGTRLTVV.

The genes are TRBV4-3 and TRBJ1-4; 8 bases are shared with TRBD1. The trim removed 4 bases at V and 5 bases at J, leaving 6 bases unmatched. The CDR3 extends over 15 amino acids. Germline V gene sequence: CDR1 LGHNA, CDR2 YSLEER. As DNA, the CDR3 is TGCGCCAGCAGCCCTGGACAGGGCCGCAATGAAAAACTGTTTTTT. This codes for CASSPGQGRNEKLFF.

The V gene is TRBV5-6, the J gene TRBJ1-3; 10 positions match TRBD1. The junction had 13 bases not matched to a gene; V was cut back by 4 bases and J by 0 bases. Germline V lookup: CDR1 SGHDT, CDR2 YYEEEE. The CDR3 loop spans 19 amino acids. The CDR3 reads CASSHGGQGLYASGNTIYF. DNA for the CDR3: TGTGCCAGCAGCCATGGGGGACAGGGGTTATATGCCTCTGGAAACACCATATATTTT.

A word on this clone: Additional DNA sequences in this sample encode the identical CDR3. This rearrangement joins TRBV9 to TRBJ2-1, with TRBD2 matching over 9 bases. The CDR3 has 15 amino acids. J lost 2 bases, V lost 0 bases, and 0 bases had no gene match. Germline CDR1 SGDLS, CDR2 YYNGEE. CDR3 sequence: CASSVGGGAYNEQFF. The CDR3 DNA reads TGTGCCAGCAGCGTAGGCGGGGGGGCCTACAATGAGCAGTTCTTC.

This chain joins TRBV14 and TRBJ2-4; 8 bases match TRBD2. With 3 bases clipped from V and 1 base from J, the junction kept 5 bases outside the gene matches. The CDR3 runs 16 residues. Germline CDR1 SGHDN, CDR2 FVKESK. In nucleotides, the CDR3 is TGTGCCAGCAGCCACGGGAGGGGGGCGGCCAAAAACATTCAGTACTTC. Protein: CASSHGRGAAKNIQYF.